Listed below are T cell receptor beta chains from one sample, sequenced in a study of shared clonotypes between healthy human individuals. TCRdb's table, derived via immunoSEQ multiplex PCR, lists solely in-frame clones and lacks some. The top ten hold 0.85% to 1.3% of the sample, which has some 2,000,000 clones, about 95% seen once. Sequencing used naive CD8+ T cells sorted from blood. Every receptor here comes from a man between 18 and 35 years old in good health. Each CDR3 is given with its conserved first and last residue. D genes are given only for firm matches. Size is stated for part of the rows, as once, few or many counts, or as a class when the clone is expanded.

>TRBJ1-6|NA|TRBV13|NA
CASSFQVGQGFPNSPLHF
TGTGCCAGCAGCTTCCAGGTAGGGCAGGGGTTCCCTAATTCACCCCTCCACTTT
>TRBJ2-3|TRBD2|TRBV13|NA
CASSLVAGGDTQYF
TGTGCCAGCAGCTTAGTGGCGGGAGGGGATACGCAGTATTTT
>TRBJ2-7|NA|TRBV5-5|once
CASSLGVHEQYF
TGTGCCAGCAGCTTGGGGGTCCACGAGCAGTACTTC
>TRBJ2-3|TRBD1|TRBV9|NA
CASSVGQGSTDTQYF
TGTGCCAGCAGCGTCGGACAGGGAAGCACAGATACGCAGTATTTT
>TRBJ1-4|NA|TRBV29-1|NA
CSIRQATNEKLFF
TGCAGCATTCGACAGGCAACTAATGAAAAACTGTTTTTT
>TRBJ2-5|NA|TRBV28|NA
CASSQIGEETQYF
TGTGCCAGCAGCCAAATTGGGGAGGAGACCCAGTACTTC
>TRBJ2-1|TRBD2|TRBV4-1|NA
CASSQGASGTNNEQFF
TGCGCCAGCAGCCAAGGAGCTAGCGGGACTAACAATGAGCAGTTCTTC
>TRBJ2-7|NA|TRBV28|NA
CASSTRDSSYEQYF
TGTGCCAGCAGTACGCGGGACAGCTCCTACGAGCAGTACTTC
>TRBJ2-5|NA|TRBV7-6|once
CASTPNLQQETQYF
TGTGCCAGCACCCCGAATTTGCAACAAGAGACCCAGTACTTC
>TRBJ1-4|NA|TRBV28|NA
CASTRLSTGLNEKLFF
TGTGCCAGCACCCGATTGTCAACGGGCCTTAATGAAAAACTGTTTTTT
>TRBJ1-2|NA|TRBV9|NA
CASSVRGTTHIIGYTF
TGTGCCAGCAGCGTTAGGGGGACTACCCATATAATTGGCTACACCTTC
>TRBJ2-7|NA|TRBV7-9|NA
CASSLAGRPEQYF
TGTGCCAGCAGCTTAGCGGGAAGACCCGAGCAGTACTTC
>TRBJ2-7|NA|TRBV6-1|NA
CASSTGIEQYF
TGTGCCAGCAGTACCGGAATCGAGCAGTACTTC
>TRBJ2-1|NA|TRBV30|NA
CAWTQGSKDEQFF
TGTGCCTGGACGCAGGGGTCCAAAGATGAGCAGTTCTTC
>TRBJ1-3|NA|TRBV4-3|NA
CASSQGQGRDTIYF
TGCGCCAGCAGCCAAGGGCAGGGGAGAGACACCATATATTTT
>TRBJ2-1|TRBD1|TRBV5-6|once
CASSLEGTGAYNEQFF
TGTGCCAGCAGCTTGGAGGGTACAGGGGCTTACAATGAGCAGTTCTTC
>TRBJ2-7|NA|TRBV5-4|NA
CASSAGIPTTYEQYF
TGTGCCAGCAGCGCGGGTATTCCCACAACCTACGAGCAGTACTTC
>TRBJ2-7|NA|TRBV7-9|NA
CASSLALDEQYF
TGTGCCAGCAGCTTAGCTCTGGACGAGCAGTACTTC
>TRBJ1-4|NA|TRBV5-1|NA
CASSGGEKLFF
TGCGCCAGCAGTGGTGGTGAAAAACTGTTTTTT
>TRBJ2-7|TRBD2|TRBV2|NA
CAIIAGGRAEQYF
TGTGCCATCATAGCGGGGGGACGTGCCGAGCAGTACTTC
>TRBJ2-2|NA|TRBV27|NA
CASSLQGDTGELFF
TGTGCCAGCAGTTTACAGGGTGACACCGGGGAGCTGTTTTTT
>TRBJ2-5|NA|TRBV6-5|NA
CASSSATGQETQYF
TGTGCCAGCAGTTCGGCGACAGGCCAAGAGACCCAGTACTTC
>TRBJ1-1|NA|TRBV6-5|NA
CASSYSEGPGTEAFF
TGTGCCAGCAGTTACTCAGAGGGGCCGGGGACTGAAGCTTTCTTT
>TRBJ2-7|TRBD1|TRBV7-7|NA
CAVGTDYEQYF
TGTGCCGTCGGGACAGACTACGAGCAGTACTTC
>TRBJ1-1|NA|TRBV4-1|NA
CASSQVMMDTEAFF
TGCGCCAGCAGCCAAGTTATGATGGACACTGAAGCTTTCTTT
>TRBJ2-2|TRBD2|TRBV10-3|NA
CATQLAGTTGELFF
TGTGCCACACAACTAGCGGGAACCACCGGGGAGCTGTTTTTT
>TRBJ1-3|TRBD1|TRBV13|once
CASSFGTATGNTIYF
TGTGCCAGCAGCTTTGGGACAGCAACTGGAAACACCATATATTTT
>TRBJ2-3|NA|TRBV30|NA
CALDEGSSTDTQYF
TGTGCCCTAGATGAGGGGTCTAGCACAGATACGCAGTATTTT
>TRBJ2-1|TRBD1|TRBV5-6|NA
CASSLAGTGGNEQFF
TGTGCCAGCAGCTTGGCCGGGACAGGGGGCAATGAGCAGTTCTTC
>TRBJ2-7|TRBD1|TRBV5-6|once
CASSFETGVNREQYF
TGTGCCAGCAGCTTCGAGACAGGGGTCAATCGCGAGCAGTACTTC
>TRBJ2-7|NA|TRBV14|NA
CASSSRSYEQYF
TGTGCCAGCAGTTCCAGGAGCTACGAGCAGTACTTC
>TRBJ1-5|NA|TRBV30|NA
CAWSAPVQGNQPQHF
TGTGCCTGGAGTGCCCCGGTCCAGGGCAATCAGCCCCAGCATTTT
>TRBJ1-1|TRBD1|TRBV5-1|NA
CASSRELGGLTEAFF
TGCGCCAGCAGCCGGGAGCTAGGGGGCTTGACTGAAGCTTTCTTT
>TRBJ2-2|TRBD1|TRBV27|NA
CASSFQTGAGELFF
TGTGCCAGCAGTTTCCAGACAGGGGCCGGGGAGCTGTTTTTT
>TRBJ2-5|TRBD2|TRBV4-1|NA
CASSPWGSGVQETQYF
TGCGCCAGCAGCCCTTGGGGTAGCGGGGTCCAAGAGACCCAGTACTTC
>TRBJ1-5|NA|TRBV6-5|NA
CASGWPYQPQHF
TGTGCCAGCGGGTGGCCGTATCAGCCCCAGCATTTT
>TRBJ2-7|TRBD1|TRBV2|NA
CAGKTGGLGEQYF
TGTGCCGGAAAAACAGGGGGTTTAGGGGAGCAGTACTTC
>TRBJ1-4|NA|TRBV2|NA
CASRDSPNEKLFF
TGTGCCAGCAGGGACAGTCCTAATGAAAAACTGTTTTTT